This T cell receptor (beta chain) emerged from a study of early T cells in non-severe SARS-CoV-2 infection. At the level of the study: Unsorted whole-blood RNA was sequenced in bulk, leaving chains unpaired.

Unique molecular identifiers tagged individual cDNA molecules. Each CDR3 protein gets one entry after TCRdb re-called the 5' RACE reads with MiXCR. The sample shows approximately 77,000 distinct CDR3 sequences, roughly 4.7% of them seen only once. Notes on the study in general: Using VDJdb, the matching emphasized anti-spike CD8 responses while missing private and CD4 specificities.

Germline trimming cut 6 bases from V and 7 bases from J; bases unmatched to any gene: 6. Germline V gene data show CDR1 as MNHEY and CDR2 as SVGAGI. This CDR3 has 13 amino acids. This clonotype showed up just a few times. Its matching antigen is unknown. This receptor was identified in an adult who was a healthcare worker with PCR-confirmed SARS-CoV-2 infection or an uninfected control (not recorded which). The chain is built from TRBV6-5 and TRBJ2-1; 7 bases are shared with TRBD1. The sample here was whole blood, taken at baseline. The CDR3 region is CASSKQGSNEQFF. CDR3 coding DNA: TGTGCCAGCAGCAAACAGGGGTCGAATGAGCAGTTCTTC.